This T cell receptor (beta chain) was captured in a study of STAT5B mutations in CD4+ large granular lymphocyte leukemia. Only in-frame clones appear in the TCRdb table, and some are missing; sequencing was by immunoSEQ multiplex PCR. The sample lists tens of thousands of clones; about two thirds were seen once. CDR1 and CDR2 (germline): MNHEY, SMNVEV (reference sequence). V was trimmed by 3 bases and J by 5 bases, leaving 7 bases between them. The CDR3 extends over 13 amino acids. Broader study findings: Without putative leukemic clones, patient CD4-sorted repertoires remained more clonal than healthy CD4+ repertoires. Top patient clones used TRBV06 genes more often: 8/27 versus 2/35 in controls.

As concerns this clone: Its antigen is currently unknown.

The sequenced material came from CD4+ T cells from blood buffy coats. The clonotype comes from a human donor in good health. The rearrangement uses TRBV27 and TRBJ2-2; D might be TRBD1 (5 bases). DNA for the CDR3: TGTGCCAGCAGTTTCAAGGGGACCGGGGAGCTGTTTTTT. This gives the protein CASSFKGTGELFF.